This T cell receptor beta chain is drawn from a study of blood T cell repertoires in COVID-19. As originally analysed: Amplified reference gene primers provided the basis for estimating nucleated cell counts. Here immunoSEQ multiplex PCR was the method, and the copy in TCRdb shows in-frame clones only, minus some. V, J and clone size were drawn from that table, and D and trimming were deduced from the DNA. This table has more than 90,000 clones, around 92% appearing once. Trimming took 4 bases from V and 2 from J, leaving 22 bases between them. In germline, CDR1 is SGDLS, CDR2 YYNGEE. This CDR3 spans 17 amino acids.

The receptor was derived from a man aged 50 to 59 with active COVID-19. Material: peripheral blood. The rearrangement links TRBV9 to TRBJ2-7; D is perhaps TRBD2 (6 bases). The DNA of the CDR3 is TGTGCCAGCAGCTCGCCTAAGGAGGGCGCTGGGGCCTACGAGCAGTACTTC. Protein: CASSSPKEGAGAYEQYF. Using reference TRBV9 and TRBJ2-7 for the parts outside the CDR3, the full variable domain is DSGVTQTPKHLITATGQRVTLRCSPRSGDLSVYWYQQSLDQGLQFLIQYYNGEERAKGNILERFSAQQFPDLHSELNLSSLELGDSALYFCASSSPKEGAGAYEQYFGPGTRLTVT.